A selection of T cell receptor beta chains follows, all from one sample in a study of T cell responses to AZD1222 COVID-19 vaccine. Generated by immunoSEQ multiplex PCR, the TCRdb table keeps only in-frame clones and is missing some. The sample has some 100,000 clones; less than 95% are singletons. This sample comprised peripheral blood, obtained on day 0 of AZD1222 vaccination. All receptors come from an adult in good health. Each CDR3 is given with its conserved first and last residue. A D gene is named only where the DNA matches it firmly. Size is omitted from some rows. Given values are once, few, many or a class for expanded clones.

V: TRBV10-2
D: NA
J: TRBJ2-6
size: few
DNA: TGCGCCAGCCGAGGGGGTACCAACTCTGGGGCCAACGTCCTGACTTTC
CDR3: CASRGGTNSGANVLTF

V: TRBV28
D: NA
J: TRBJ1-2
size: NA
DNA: TGTGCCAGCAGTTTCCCCATCCCTTACTATGGCTACACCTTC
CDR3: CASSFPIPYYGYTF

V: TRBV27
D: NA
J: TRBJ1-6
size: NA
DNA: TGTGCCAGCAGACCACTCTACCCGGGACGGAGCTCCTATAATTCACCCCTCCACTTT
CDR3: CASRPLYPGRSSYNSPLHF

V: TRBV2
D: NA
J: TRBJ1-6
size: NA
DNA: TGTGCCAGCAGGGCTTATGAGGGGGTAAATTCACCCCTCCACTTT
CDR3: CASRAYEGVNSPLHF

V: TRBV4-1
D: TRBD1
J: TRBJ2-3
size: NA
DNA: TGCGCCAGCAGCCAAGGACAGGGAGGCACAGATACGCAGTATTTT
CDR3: CASSQGQGGTDTQYF

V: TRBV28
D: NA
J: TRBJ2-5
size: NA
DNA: TGTGCCAGCAGTTCGGGGCAAGAGACCCAGTACTTC
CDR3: CASSSGQETQYF

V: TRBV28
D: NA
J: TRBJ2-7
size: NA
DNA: TGTGCCAGCAGTTTAGGGACCAGCCGGAGCTCCTACGAGCAGTACTTC
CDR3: CASSLGTSRSSYEQYF

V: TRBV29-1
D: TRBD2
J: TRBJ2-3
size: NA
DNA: TGCAGCGTTGGGACTAGCGGGGGCACAGATACGCAGTATTTT
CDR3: CSVGTSGGTDTQYF

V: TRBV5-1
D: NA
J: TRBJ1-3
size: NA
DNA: TGCGCCAGCACGCCCCAAGCGCGAGGGTCCGGAAACACCATATATTTT
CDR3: CASTPQARGSGNTIYF

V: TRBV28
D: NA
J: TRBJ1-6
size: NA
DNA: TGTGCCAGCAGCGTACCGGGACTGTATAATTCACCCCTCCACTTT
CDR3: CASSVPGLYNSPLHF

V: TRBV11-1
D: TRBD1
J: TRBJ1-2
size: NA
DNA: TGTGCCAGCAGCTTAAGGGGACAGGGTGACCTCTACACCTTC
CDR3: CASSLRGQGDLYTF

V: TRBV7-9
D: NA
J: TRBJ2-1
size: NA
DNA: TGTGCCAGCAGCCAACCTACAGGGTACAATGAGCAGTTCTTC
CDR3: CASSQPTGYNEQFF

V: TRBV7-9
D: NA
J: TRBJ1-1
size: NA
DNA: TGTGCCAGCAGCTTACAATCCGGGGGGGACACTGAAGCTTTCTTT
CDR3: CASSLQSGGDTEAFF

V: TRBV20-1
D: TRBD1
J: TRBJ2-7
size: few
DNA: TGCCAACAAGGGACAGGGGGCGAGCAGTACTTC
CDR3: CQQGTGGEQYF

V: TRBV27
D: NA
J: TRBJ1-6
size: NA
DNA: TGTGCCAGCTCCCAGGAGGGGGATTCACCCCTCCACTTT
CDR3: CASSQEGDSPLHF